Sequencing of this T cell receptor (beta chain) was carried out in a study of T-cell memory formation after mild COVID-19. About the study: Clusters of TCRs were largely donor specific. General study results and limits: CD4+ bias marked clones expanding day 15 to 37, unlike balanced contracting clones. In second-wave clones peaking day 37, SARS-CoV-2 specificity remained unconfirmed.

This CDR3 region has 12 residues. Deletions cut 6 bases from V and 7 bases from J, with 13 bases between. 5'RACE primed at constant segments yielded TCR alpha and TCR beta cDNA libraries bearing sample barcodes and UMIs. Via MiXCR, TCRdb re-called the 5' RACE reads, giving one row per CDR3 protein. Of 95,000 to 120,000 distinct CDR3 sequences in the sample, 20% to 25% were seen once. With regard to this clonotype: Its matching antigen is unknown.

This sequence was found in a man aged 18 to 30 who had mild COVID-19 (a few samples of this study predate the infection). Cell type and time point are not known. Sequencing was performed on PBMCs or a T cell subset sorted from them (not recorded which). The V and J genes are TRBV12-3 or TRBV12-4 and TRBJ2-7, with D possibly TRBD1 on 5 matching bases. For the CDR3, the DNA is TGTGCCAGCAGCTACCAGGGCCCTGAGCAGTACTTC. Translated, it gives CASSYQGPEQYF.